These 10 T cell receptor beta chains share one sample of origin, sequenced in a study of T cells in Graves' hyperthyroidism and ophthalmopathy. RNA transcripts served as the template for amplifying TCR beta CDR3 regions. HTBI primers drove first-round RT-PCR of the TCR CDR3. A single record per CDR3 protein comes from TCRdb applying MiXCR to the multiplex PCR reads. In the table there are a few hundred thousand distinct CDR3 sequences, approximately 14% of which are singletons. Sequencing used blood. These TCRs come from a woman between 18 and 30 years old with Graves' hyperthyroidism.

With respect to this clonotype: This may stem from a read error, because a much larger clone lies one nucleotide away. This sequence joins TRBV20-1 and TRBJ2-5; a weak D match, TRBD2 (5 bases). V was cut by 4 bases and J by 5 bases, with 17 bases left in between. This CDR3 spans 14 amino acids. Germline values: CDR1 DFQATT, CDR2 SNEGSKA (reference sequence). The CDR3: CSANPGLTLETQYF. For the CDR3, the DNA is TGCAGTGCTAACCCTGGACTGACCCTTGAGACCCAGTACTTC.

In its sample, this clonotype was seen many times. V and J are TRBV12-5 and TRBJ2-1; D gene ambiguous. The CDR3 totals 16 residues. CDR1 and CDR2 from the germline V gene are LGHNT and FRNRAP. The ends were cut back, 2 bases at V and 0 bases at J, with 11 bases in the middle. CDR3 loop: CASGLLVGSSYNEQFF. The CDR3 DNA follows: TGTGCTAGTGGTTTGTTGGTGGGCAGCTCCTACAATGAGCAGTTCTTC.

This clonotype has ten or more counts. The gene calls are TRBV20-1 and TRBJ2-1; the match to TRBD2 covers 14 bases. Germline loops: CDR1 DFQATT, CDR2 SNEGSKA (reference sequence). This CDR3 contains 15 residues. V was clipped by 1 base and J by 9 bases; unmatched bases: 5. CDR3 DNA sequence: TGCAGTGCTAGAGGCGGACTAGCGGGAGGAGCTGAGCAGTTCTTC. Its protein product is CSARGGLAGGAEQFF.

This clonotype was seen repeatedly, ten times or more. The chain recombines TRBV7-2 with TRBJ2-1, with D hard to call. This CDR3 is built from 14 residues. CDR1 and CDR2 from the germline V gene are SGHTA and FQGNSA. V dropped 5 bases and J dropped 8 bases, with 16 bases sitting between them. Written as DNA, the CDR3 is TGTGCCAGCAGCCCCCTCCCGGTGGGCCATGAGCAGTTCTTC. This encodes CASSPLPVGHEQFF.

The CDR3, as DNA: TGCGCCAGCAGCCCCGAGGTCCTTGGGGCCTACGAGCAGTACTTC. Encoded protein: CASSPEVLGAYEQYF. V is TRBV4-1 and J is TRBJ2-7; D unclear. The germline gives CDR1 MGHRA, CDR2 YSYEKL. This CDR3 is 15 amino acids long. The V and J ends lost 4 bases and 2 bases respectively, with 15 bases between them.

This clonotype appeared many times. This rearrangement joins TRBV20-1 to TRBJ2-3; D may correspond to TRBD1 or TRBD2 (5 bases each). V was cut by 3 bases and J by 0 bases, with 13 bases left in between. Germline assignment: CDR1 DFQATT and CDR2 SNEGSKA (reference sequence). The length of the CDR3 is 15 residues. CDR3 DNA sequence: TGCAGTGCTAGGGTCCGTGGGACGAGCACAGATACGCAGTATTTT. Protein sequence: CSARVRGTSTDTQYF.

The table lists this clonotype with many counts. This chain connects TRBV6-2 or TRBV6-3 to TRBJ2-7, with 7 bases matching TRBD1. The CDR3 contains 12 residues. Germline values: CDR1 MNHEY, CDR2 SVGEGT. Germline trimming cut 7 bases from V and 2 bases from J; bases unmatched to any gene: 2. The CDR3 reads CASTGTAYEQYF. The CDR3 DNA sequence: TGTGCCAGCACCGGGACAGCCTACGAGCAGTACTTC.

In this sample, this clonotype turned up a few times. This rearrangement joins TRBV7-2 to TRBJ1-2, with 7 bases identical to TRBD1. V lost 1 base and J lost 7; bases outside the gene matches: 6. Germline loops: CDR1 SGHTA, CDR2 FQGNSA. The CDR3 loop spans 14 amino acids. In nucleotides, the CDR3 is TGTGCCAGCAGCTTAGAAGCAGGGGGATCTGGCTACACCTTC. This sequence encodes CASSLEAGGSGYTF.

This clonotype turned up a few times. The genes are TRBV5-1 and TRBJ2-5; possibly TRBD1 or TRBD2 for D (6 bases each). The CDR3 is 16 residues long. Trimming took 4 bases from V and 5 from J, leaving 21 bases between them. Looked up from germline, CDR1 is SGHRS and CDR2 is YFSETQ. CDR3 residues: CASSPGDLAVGETQYF. The CDR3, as DNA: TGCGCCAGCAGCCCAGGGGATTTAGCGGTAGGGGAGACCCAGTACTTC.

This clonotype was seen ten or more times. The genes are TRBV20-1 and TRBJ2-7; TRBD1 aligns across 9 bases. Trimming at V came to 0 bases and at J to 5 bases, leaving 11 bases not matched to a gene. The CDR3 loop spans 16 amino acids. Germline CDR1 and CDR2: DFQATT and SNEGSKA (reference sequence). The CDR3 DNA follows: TGCAGTGCTAGAGAAGGCGGGGGACAGGGTAGGAACGAGCAGTACTTC. Translated, it gives CSAREGGGQGRNEQYF.